The rows below give T cell receptor beta chains drawn from one sample of a study of T cells expressing NK-cell markers. TCRdb derives one entry per CDR3 protein from the 5' RACE reads, leaving out DNA. The ten top clones account for approximately 4%, within a sample of around 550,000 distinct CDR3 sequences. The sample consisted of blood T cells: a sorted CD56 or NKG2C T cell subset, CD4+ or CD8+ T cells, or bulk PBMC T cells (not recorded which). The receptors here all came from a man younger than 35 in good health. CDR3s include the opening cysteine and the closing phenylalanine or tryptophan.

V,J,CDR3
TRBV20-1,TRBJ2-3,CSARVRGRTDTQYF
TRBV5-5,TRBJ2-5,CASSGQGAKVRAQETQYF
TRBV5-1,TRBJ1-1,CASSLLNQGNTEAFF
TRBV12-3/TRBV12-4,TRBJ1-1,CASRTPGAAGAFF
TRBV15,TRBJ2-7,CATSSRTATYEQYF
TRBV7-9,TRBJ1-2,CASSFGQGDYGYTF
TRBV5-6,TRBJ2-3,CASSLGSGLRTDTQYF
TRBV5-1,TRBJ2-3,CASSAQTSTADTQYF
TRBV20-1,TRBJ2-1,CSARDSGEEYSYNEQFF
TRBV7-9,TRBJ2-2,CASSVLAETGELFF
TRBV29-1,TRBJ2-3,CSVDWGTSSTDTQYF
TRBV20-1,TRBJ2-1,CSARMKGLADSFRNNEQFF
TRBV7-9,TRBJ2-5,CASRGTWLAGEETQYF
TRBV7-8,TRBJ2-5,CASSLAGLVGQETQYF
TRBV19,TRBJ2-2,CASSSGTVADTGELFF
TRBV28,TRBJ2-3,CASSLFVNGGTDTQYF
TRBV20-1,TRBJ1-2,CSASSPFNYGYTF
TRBV10-3,TRBJ2-1,CAISGSTYEQFF
TRBV24-1,TRBJ2-1,CATSESPRGYYNEQFF
TRBV29-1,TRBJ2-5,CSVETGTSTQYF
TRBV12-5,TRBJ1-5,CASALIRSNQPQHF
TRBV28,TRBJ1-6,CASSYRAEAIPLHF
TRBV14,TRBJ2-1,CASSPVGLAGVWYEQFF
TRBV12-3/TRBV12-4,TRBJ2-7,CASSLGWGVKSYEQYF
TRBV28,TRBJ2-1,CASSFLWADEQFF
TRBV7-8,TRBJ2-5,CASSLRLDGQTQYF
TRBV15,TRBJ1-4,CATSLQRPVEKLFF
TRBV9,TRBJ2-5,CASSKTSALQETQYF
TRBV20-1,TRBJ2-1,CSADRLAGEVPNEQFF
TRBV10-3,TRBJ2-2,CAISESSVPNTGELFF
TRBV6-2/TRBV6-3,TRBJ2-1,CASSYAIGTLNNEQFF
TRBV11-1,TRBJ2-7,CASSFSHNDRVWIGEQYF
TRBV4-3,TRBJ2-2,CASSHRDPRGRELFF
TRBV11-2,TRBJ2-2,CASSFQGGGRSGELFF
TRBV4-1,TRBJ1-1,CASSQGKAAMNTEAFF
TRBV12-3/TRBV12-4,TRBJ2-6,CAITPAGGANVLTF